Below are 8 T cell receptor beta chains sequenced from a single sample in a study of response to subunit inactivated influenza vaccine. TCRdb independently ran MiXCR on the RT-PCR reads; one entry per CDR3 protein. Here the sample spans some 150,000 distinct CDR3 sequences, approximately 12% being singletons. The same specimen was also included in a second study, on T cells expressing NK-cell markers. That publication notes: Generation of TCR beta cDNA was performed by 5'RACE template switching incorporating UMIs.

The sequenced sample was CD8+ T cells sorted from PBMCs, obtained 11 to 12 days after vaccination. The receptors shown here come from a middle-aged man who received an inactivated influenza vaccine.

This sequence joins TRBV20-1 and TRBJ1-5; D is ambiguous. The CDR3 has 14 amino acids. CDR1 DFQATT and CDR2 SNEGSKA come from the germline V gene (reference sequence). V was cut by 7 bases and J by 2 bases, with 15 bases left in between. The CDR3 reads CSVREGYGNQPQHF. The CDR3 nucleotides are TGCAGTGTTAGGGAGGGTTACGGCAATCAGCCCCAGCATTTT.

In this sample, this clonotype turned up a few times. The chain couples TRBV10-3 to TRBJ2-7, with D tentatively TRBD1 (5 bases). Germline lookup yields CDR1 ENHRY and CDR2 SYGVKD. Trimming shortened V by 4 bases and J by 2 bases, and 6 bases separated the two germline ends. The CDR3 spans 12 residues. The CDR3: CAISGGTYEQYF. CDR3 nucleotide sequence: TGTGCCATCAGTGGGGGCACCTACGAGCAGTACTTC.

This clonotype was observed a few times. The chain joins TRBV19 to TRBJ1-5; no firm D call. Germline lookup yields CDR1 LNHDA and CDR2 SQIVND (reference sequence). The CDR3 contains 13 residues. V was clipped by 1 base and J by 9 bases, with 10 bases between them. CDR3 sequence (DNA): TGTGCCAGTAGTATAGGGCCCCGGTCGCCCCAGCATTTT. Its translation: CASSIGPRSPQHF.

This clonotype was picked up a small number of times. The chain links TRBV6-7 to TRBJ1-1; D is unclear. TRBV6-7 is reported as an ORF; its role is uncertain. V lost 6 bases to trimming and J lost 1 base, with 15 bases between them. The CDR3 totals 15 residues. DNA of the CDR3: TGTGCCAGCAGGGCACAGCCCAACCCGAACACTGAAGCTTTCTTT. Protein: CASRAQPNPNTEAFF.

This clonotype was observed a handful of times. The V gene is TRBV7-9, the J gene TRBJ2-1; 9 bases are shared with TRBD2. Germline CDR1 is SEHNR and CDR2 is FQNEAQ (reference sequence). Trimming cost V 5 bases and J 4 bases; bases outside gene matches: 12. The CDR3 sequence is 17 residues long. The CDR3, as DNA: TGTGCCAGCAGCCCGGTTATAGCGGGAGAGGGTTACAATGAGCAGTTCTTC. This sequence encodes CASSPVIAGEGYNEQFF.

The chain combines TRBV29-1 with TRBJ2-7, with 8 positions matching TRBD1. This CDR3 has 12 amino acids. V lost 4 bases to trimming and J lost 3 bases; unmatched junction nucleotides: 2. In germline, CDR1 is SQVTM, CDR2 ANQGSEA. CDR3: CSVAQGGYEQYF. The CDR3 coding sequence is TGCAGCGTTGCACAGGGGGGCTACGAGCAGTACTTC.

The rearrangement links TRBV15 to TRBJ2-2, with D uncertain. V gave up 0 bases and J gave up 6 bases, with 8 bases separating them. The CDR3 has 14 amino acids. Germline CDR1 LNHNV, CDR2 YYDKDF (reference sequence). CDR3 loop: CATSREKGAGELFF. CDR3 nucleotides: TGTGCCACCAGCAGAGAAAAGGGCGCCGGGGAGCTGTTTTTT.

This chain links TRBV6-5 with TRBJ1-5; no clear D gene. CDR1 MNHEY and CDR2 SVGAGI come from the germline V gene. CDR3 length equals 13 residues. V lost 0 bases, J lost 1 base, and 1 base lay in between. The CDR3 DNA follows: TGTGCCAGCAGTTACTCGAGCAATCAGCCCCAGCATTTT. Protein sequence: CASSYSSNQPQHF.